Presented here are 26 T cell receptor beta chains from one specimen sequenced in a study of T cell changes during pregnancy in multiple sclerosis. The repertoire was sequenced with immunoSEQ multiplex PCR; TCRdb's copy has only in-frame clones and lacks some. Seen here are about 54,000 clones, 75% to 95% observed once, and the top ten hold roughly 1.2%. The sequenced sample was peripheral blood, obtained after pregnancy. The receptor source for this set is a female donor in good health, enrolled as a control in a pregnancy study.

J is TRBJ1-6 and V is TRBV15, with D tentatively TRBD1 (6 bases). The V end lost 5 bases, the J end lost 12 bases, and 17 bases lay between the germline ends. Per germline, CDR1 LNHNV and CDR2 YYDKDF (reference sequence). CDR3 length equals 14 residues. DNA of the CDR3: TGTGCCACCAGCGGGTCAGGGGAATGGGGACCCCTCCACTTT. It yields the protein CATSGSGEWGPLHF.

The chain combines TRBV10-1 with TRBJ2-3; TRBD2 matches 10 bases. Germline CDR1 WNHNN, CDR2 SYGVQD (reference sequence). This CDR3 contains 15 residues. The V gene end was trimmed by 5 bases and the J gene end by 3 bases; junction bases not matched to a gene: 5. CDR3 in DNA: TGCGCCAGCAGTTTAGCGGGAGGAAGGACAGATACGCAGTATTTT. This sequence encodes CASSLAGGRTDTQYF.

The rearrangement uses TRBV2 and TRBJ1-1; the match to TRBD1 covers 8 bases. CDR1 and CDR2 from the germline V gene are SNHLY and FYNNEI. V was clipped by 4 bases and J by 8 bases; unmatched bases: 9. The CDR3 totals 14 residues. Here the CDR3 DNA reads TGTGCCAGCAGTGGAGGGACAGGCATAGGGGAAGCTTTCTTT. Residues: CASSGGTGIGEAFF.

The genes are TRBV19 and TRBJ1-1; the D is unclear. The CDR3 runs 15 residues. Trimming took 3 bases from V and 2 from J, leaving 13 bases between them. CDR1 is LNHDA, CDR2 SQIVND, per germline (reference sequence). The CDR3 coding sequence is TGTGCCAGTAGTATGAGGTTCTTTGATAACACTGAAGCTTTCTTT. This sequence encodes CASSMRFFDNTEAFF.

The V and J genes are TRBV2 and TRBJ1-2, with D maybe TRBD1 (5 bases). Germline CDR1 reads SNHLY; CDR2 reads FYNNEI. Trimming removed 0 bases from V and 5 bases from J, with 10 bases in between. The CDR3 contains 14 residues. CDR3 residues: CASSEARTLYGYTF. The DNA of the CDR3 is TGTGCCAGCAGTGAAGCAAGGACATTGTATGGCTACACCTTC. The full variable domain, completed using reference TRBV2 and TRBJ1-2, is EPEVTQTPSHQVTQMGQEVILRCVPISNHLYFYWYRQILGQKVEFLVSFYNNEISEKSEIFDDQFSVERPDGSNFTLKIRSTKLEDSAMYFCASSEARTLYGYTFGSGTRLTVV.

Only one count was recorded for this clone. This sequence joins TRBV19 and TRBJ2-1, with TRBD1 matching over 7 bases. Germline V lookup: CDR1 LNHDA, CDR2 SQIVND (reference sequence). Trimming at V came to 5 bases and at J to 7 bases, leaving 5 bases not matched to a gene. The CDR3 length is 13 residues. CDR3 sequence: CASSPLQGNEQFF. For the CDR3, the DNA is TGTGCCAGTAGTCCACTACAGGGGAATGAGCAGTTCTTC. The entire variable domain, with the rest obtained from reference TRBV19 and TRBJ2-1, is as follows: DGGITQSPKYLFRKEGQNVTLSCEQNLNHDAMYWYRQDPGQGLRLIYYSQIVNDFQKGDIAEGYSVSREKKESFPLTVTSAQKNPTAFYLCASSPLQGNEQFFGPGTRLTVL.

The CDR3 sequence: CASSPSTPVRGYTF. In DNA, the CDR3 is TGTGCCAGCTCACCCTCAACGCCGGTACGTGGCTACACCTTC. The chain links TRBV18 to TRBJ1-2; D not certain. Trimming removed 3 bases at V and 7 bases at J, with 15 bases between. Germline V gene lookup returns CDR1 KGHSH and CDR2 LQKENI. The CDR3 consists of 14 residues.

CDR3 in DNA: TGTGCCAGCAGCCCAGGGACACAGCCCCAGCATTTT. It yields the protein CASSPGTQPQHF. The V gene is TRBV7-6, the J gene TRBJ1-5; weak D call: TRBD1 (6 bases). With 5 bases removed from V and 7 bases from J, the gap between germline ends came to 9 bases. Germline CDR1 reads SGHVS; CDR2 reads FNYEAQ. The CDR3 sequence is 12 residues long. Variable domain in full (rest from reference TRBV7-6 and TRBJ1-5): GAGVSQSPRYKVTKRGQDVALRCDPISGHVSLYWYRQALGQGPEFLTYFNYEAQQDKSGLPNDRFSAERPEGSISTLTIQRTEQRDSAMYRCASSPGTQPQHFGDGTRLSIL.

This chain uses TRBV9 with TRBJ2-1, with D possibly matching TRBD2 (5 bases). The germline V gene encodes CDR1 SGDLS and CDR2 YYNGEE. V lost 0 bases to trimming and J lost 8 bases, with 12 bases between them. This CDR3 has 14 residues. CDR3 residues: CASSVAVTRHEQFF. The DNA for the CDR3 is TGTGCCAGCAGCGTAGCCGTTACTAGACATGAGCAGTTCTTC.

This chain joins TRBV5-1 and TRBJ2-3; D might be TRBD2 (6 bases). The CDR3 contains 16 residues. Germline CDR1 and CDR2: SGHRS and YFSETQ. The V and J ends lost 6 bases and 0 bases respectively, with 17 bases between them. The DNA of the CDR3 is TGCGCCAGCACCTCCGCTGGTGGGGGGAGCACAGATACGCAGTATTTT. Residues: CASTSAGGGSTDTQYF.

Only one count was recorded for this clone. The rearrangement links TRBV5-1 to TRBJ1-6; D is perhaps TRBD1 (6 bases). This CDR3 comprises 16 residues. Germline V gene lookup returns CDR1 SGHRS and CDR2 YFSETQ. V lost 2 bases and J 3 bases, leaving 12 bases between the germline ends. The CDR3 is CASSFGQNRYNSPLHF. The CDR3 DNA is TGCGCCAGCAGCTTCGGACAGAACCGCTATAATTCACCCCTCCACTTT. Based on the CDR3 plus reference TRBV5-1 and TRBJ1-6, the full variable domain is KAGVTQTPRYLIKTRGQQVTLSCSPISGHRSVSWYQQTPGQGLQFLFEYFSETQRNKGNFPGRFSGRQFSNSRSEMNVSTLELGDSALYLCASSFGQNRYNSPLHFGNGTRLTVT.

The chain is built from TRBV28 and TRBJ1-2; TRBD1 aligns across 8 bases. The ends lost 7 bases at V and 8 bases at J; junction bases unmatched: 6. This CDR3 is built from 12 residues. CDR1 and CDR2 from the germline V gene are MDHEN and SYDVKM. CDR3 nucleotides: TGTGCCAGCACCCCGACAGGGGTAGGCTACACCTTC. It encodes CASTPTGVGYTF.

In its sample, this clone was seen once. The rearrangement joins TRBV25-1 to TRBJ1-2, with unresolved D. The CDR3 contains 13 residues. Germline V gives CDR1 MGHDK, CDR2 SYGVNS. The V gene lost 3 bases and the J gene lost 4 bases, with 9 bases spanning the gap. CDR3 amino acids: CASSESGSYGYTF. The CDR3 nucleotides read TGTGCCAGCAGTGAGTCAGGTAGCTATGGCTACACCTTC.

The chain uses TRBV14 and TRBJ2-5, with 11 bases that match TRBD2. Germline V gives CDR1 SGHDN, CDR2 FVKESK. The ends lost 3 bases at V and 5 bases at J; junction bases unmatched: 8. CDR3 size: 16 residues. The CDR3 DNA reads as TGTGCCAGCAGCCAGCCTACTAGCGGGAGTTGGGAGACCCAGTACTTC. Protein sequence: CASSQPTSGSWETQYF. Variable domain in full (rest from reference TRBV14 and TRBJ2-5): EAGVTQFPSHSVIEKGQTVTLRCDPISGHDNLYWYRRVMGKEIKFLLHFVKESKQDESGMPNNRFLAERTGGTYSTLKVQPAELEDSGVYFCASSQPTSGSWETQYFGPGTRLLVL.

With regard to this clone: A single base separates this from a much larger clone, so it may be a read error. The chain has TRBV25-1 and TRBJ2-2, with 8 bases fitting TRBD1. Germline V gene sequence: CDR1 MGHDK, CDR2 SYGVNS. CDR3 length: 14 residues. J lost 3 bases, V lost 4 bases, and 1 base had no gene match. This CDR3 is CASSAQGDTGELFF. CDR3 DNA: TGTGCCAGCAGTGCACAGGGGGACACCGGGGAGCTGTTTTTT.

In DNA form, the CDR3 reads TGTGCCAGTAGTAAGAGGACTAGCGGGAGACCCGGGGAGACCCAGTACTTC. Its translation is CASSKRTSGRPGETQYF. The chain links TRBV19 to TRBJ2-5, with TRBD2 identical over 13 bases. CDR3 length: 17 residues. Germline loops: CDR1 LNHDA, CDR2 SQIVND (reference sequence). Germline trimming cut 4 bases from V and 5 bases from J; bases unmatched to any gene: 10.

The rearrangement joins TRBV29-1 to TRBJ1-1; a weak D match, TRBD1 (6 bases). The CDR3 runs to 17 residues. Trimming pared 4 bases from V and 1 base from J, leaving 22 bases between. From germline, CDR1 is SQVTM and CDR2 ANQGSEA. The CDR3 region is CSVASTPQGGTNTEAFF. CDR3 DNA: TGCAGCGTTGCCTCCACCCCACAGGGAGGGACGAACACTGAAGCTTTCTTT.

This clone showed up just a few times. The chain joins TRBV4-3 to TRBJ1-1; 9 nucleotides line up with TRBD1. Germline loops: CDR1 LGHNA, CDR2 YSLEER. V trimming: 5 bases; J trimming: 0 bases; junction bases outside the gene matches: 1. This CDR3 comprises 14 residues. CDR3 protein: CASSRDRVNTEAFF. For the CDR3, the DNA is TGCGCCAGCAGCAGGGACAGGGTGAACACTGAAGCTTTCTTT.

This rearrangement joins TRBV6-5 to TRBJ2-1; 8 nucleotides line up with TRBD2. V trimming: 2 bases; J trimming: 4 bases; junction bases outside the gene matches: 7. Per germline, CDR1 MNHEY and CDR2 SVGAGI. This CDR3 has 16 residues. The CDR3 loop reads CASSYTSGSGYNEQFF. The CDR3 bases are TGTGCCAGCAGTTACACGAGCGGGAGTGGGTACAATGAGCAGTTCTTC.

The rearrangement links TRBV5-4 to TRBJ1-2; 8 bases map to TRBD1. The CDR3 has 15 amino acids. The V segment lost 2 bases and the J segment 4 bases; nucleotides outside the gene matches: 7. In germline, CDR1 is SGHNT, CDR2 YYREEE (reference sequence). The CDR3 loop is CASSFFQGAGYGYTF. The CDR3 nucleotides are TGTGCCAGCAGCTTCTTTCAGGGGGCGGGCTATGGCTACACCTTC. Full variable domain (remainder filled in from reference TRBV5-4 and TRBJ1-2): ETGVTQSPTHLIKTRGQQVTLRCSSQSGHNTVSWYQQALGQGPQFIFQYYREEENGRGNFPPRFSGLQFPNYSSELNVNALELDDSALYLCASSFFQGAGYGYTFGSGTRLTVV.

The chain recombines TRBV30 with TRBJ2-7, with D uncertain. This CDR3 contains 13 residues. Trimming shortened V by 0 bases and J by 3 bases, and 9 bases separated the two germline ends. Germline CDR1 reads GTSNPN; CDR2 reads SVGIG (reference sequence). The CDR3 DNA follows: TGTGCCTGGAGTGTTCAGGAAAACTACGAGCAGTACTTC. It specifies CAWSVQENYEQYF.

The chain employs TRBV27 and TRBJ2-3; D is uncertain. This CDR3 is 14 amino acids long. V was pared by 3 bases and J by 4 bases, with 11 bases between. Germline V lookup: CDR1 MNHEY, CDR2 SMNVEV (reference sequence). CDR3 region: CASSLSDLADTQYF. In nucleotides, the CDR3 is TGTGCCAGCAGTTTGAGCGATTTAGCAGATACGCAGTATTTT.

CDR3 region: CASSGGSGANVLTF. The CDR3 DNA follows: TGTGCCAGCAGTGGAGGCTCTGGGGCCAACGTCCTGACTTTC. V usage is TRBV25-1 and J usage is TRBJ2-6; D call uncertain. Germline CDR1 and CDR2: MGHDK and SYGVNS. The length of the CDR3 is 14 residues. V was pared by 4 bases and J by 0 bases, with 4 bases between. The full variable domain, with the rest looked up from reference TRBV25-1 and TRBJ2-6, is EADIYQTPRYLVIGTGKKITLECSQTMGHDKMYWYQQDPGMELHLIHYSYGVNSTEKGDLSSESTVSRIRTEHFPLTLESARPSHTSQYLCASSGGSGANVLTFGAGSRLTVL.

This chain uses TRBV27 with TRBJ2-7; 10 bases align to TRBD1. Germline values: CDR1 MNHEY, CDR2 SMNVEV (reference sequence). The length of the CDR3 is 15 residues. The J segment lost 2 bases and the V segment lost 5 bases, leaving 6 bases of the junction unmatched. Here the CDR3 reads CASSRQGAYPYEQYF. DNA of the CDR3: TGTGCCAGCAGTAGACAGGGGGCGTACCCCTACGAGCAGTACTTC.

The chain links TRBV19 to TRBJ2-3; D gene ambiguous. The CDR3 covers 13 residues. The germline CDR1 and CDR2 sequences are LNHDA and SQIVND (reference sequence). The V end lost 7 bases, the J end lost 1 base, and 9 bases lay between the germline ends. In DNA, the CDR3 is TGTGCCAGTACCCGGTTCGGCACAGATACGCAGTATTTT. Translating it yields CASTRFGTDTQYF.

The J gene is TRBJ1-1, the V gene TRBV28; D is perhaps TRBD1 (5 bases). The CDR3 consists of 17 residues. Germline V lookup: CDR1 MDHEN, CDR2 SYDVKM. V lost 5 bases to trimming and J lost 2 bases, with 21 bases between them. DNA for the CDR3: TGTGCCAGCAGTCCTCGTTCAGGGCCCGCTATTAACACTGAAGCTTTCTTT. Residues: CASSPRSGPAINTEAFF.